The rows below give T cell receptor beta chains drawn from one sample of a study of CD8 T cells in ankylosing spondylitis. TCRdb reanalysed the 5' RACE reads using MiXCR and keeps one entry per CDR3 protein. The table has 150,000 to 200,000 distinct CDR3 sequences, 15% to 20% seen once. The sequencing sample was made of blood, either unsorted or a sorted T cell fraction (not recorded which). The receptor set was obtained from a male donor aged 10-29 years with ankylosing spondylitis or in good health (not recorded which). The CDR3 runs from the conserved cysteine through the conserved F or W. Fields, in order: clone size, D gene, J gene, V gene, CDR3 protein, CDR3 DNA. A D gene is named only where the DNA matches it firmly. Clone size is shown for a subset of rows, as once, few, many or a class of expanded clone.

many | - | TRBJ2-7 | TRBV19 | CASSLGVEQYF | TGTGCCAGTAGTTTAGGGGTCGAGCAGTACTTC
many | TRBD1 | TRBJ1-2 | TRBV20-1 | CSASAQGVSYGYTF | TGCAGTGCTAGTGCCCAGGGGGTATCCTATGGCTACACCTTC
many | TRBD2 | TRBJ2-1 | TRBV7-8 | CASRPFGERETDNEQFF | TGTGCCAGCAGACCCTTCGGGGAGCGGGAGACCGACAATGAGCAGTTCTTC
many | - | TRBJ2-3 | TRBV4-2 | CASATTPSTDTQYF | TGTGCCAGCGCGACTACACCTAGCACAGATACGCAGTATTTT
- | - | TRBJ1-2 | TRBV6-1 | CASSHKEGYGYTF | TGTGCCAGCAGCCATAAGGAGGGCTATGGCTACACCTTC
few | - | TRBJ1-4 | TRBV12-3/TRBV12-4 | CASSYTGVNEKLFF | TGTGCCAGCAGTTATACGGGGGTGAATGAAAAACTGTTTTTT
many | - | TRBJ2-7 | TRBV12-3/TRBV12-4 | CASSPTVGGYEQYF | TGTGCCAGCAGCCCTACAGTGGGGGGTTACGAGCAGTACTTC
- | - | TRBJ2-3 | TRBV20-1 | CSARDREGTDTQYF | TGCAGTGCTAGAGACAGGGAGGGCACAGATACGCAGTATTTT
many | - | TRBJ1-6 | TRBV6-5 | CASSPGINSPLHF | TGTGCCAGCAGCCCCGGGATTAATTCACCCCTCCACTTT
many | - | TRBJ1-1 | TRBV9 | CASSLIGDTEAFF | TGTGCCAGCAGCCTAATTGGGGATACTGAAGCTTTCTTT
many | - | TRBJ1-6 | TRBV30 | CAFKISDGGPLHF | TGTGCCTTCAAAATCTCGGATGGGGGACCCCTCCACTTT
many | - | TRBJ1-6 | TRBV5-1 | CASSLDRNSPLHF | TGCGCCAGCAGCTTGGATAGAAATTCACCCCTCCACTTT
many | - | TRBJ2-2 | TRBV7-2 | CPSSSTRYPGELFF | TGTCCCAGCAGCTCCACTAGATATCCCGGGGAGCTGTTTTTT
many | - | TRBJ2-7 | TRBV11-2 | CASSRRRDRSSYEQYF | TGTGCCAGCAGCCGCCGCAGGGACCGGAGCTCCTACGAGCAGTACTTC
- | - | TRBJ2-7 | TRBV7-6 | CASSLLHGEQYF | TGTGCCAGCAGCTTACTACATGGGGAGCAGTACTTC
many | - | TRBJ2-5 | TRBV29-1 | CSVRRGQETQYF | TGCAGCGTGCGGAGGGGGCAGGAGACCCAGTACTTC
few | - | TRBJ2-1 | TRBV20-1 | CSATEISTPNEQFF | TGCAGTGCTACTGAGATTTCAACCCCCAATGAGCAGTTCTTC
many | TRBD1 | TRBJ2-7 | TRBV12-3/TRBV12-4 | CASSTDREYEQYF | TGTGCCAGCAGTACAGACAGGGAGTACGAGCAGTACTTC
many | TRBD2 | TRBJ2-2 | TRBV5-1 | CASSSPGLRRVGELFF | TGCGCCAGCAGCTCACCGGGACTAAGGAGGGTCGGGGAGCTGTTTTTT
- | - | TRBJ1-2 | TRBV3-1 | CASSQGGRGGYTF | TGTGCCAGCAGCCAAGGGGGCCGCGGGGGCTACACCTTC
many | - | TRBJ2-2 | TRBV24-1 | CATSDLRQENTGELFF | TGTGCCACCAGTGATTTGAGACAGGAGAACACCGGGGAGCTGTTTTTT
few | TRBD1 | TRBJ2-2 | TRBV27 | CASSFLRDRGQSGELFF | TGTGCCAGCAGTTTCCTAAGGGACAGGGGGCAAAGCGGGGAGCTGTTTTTT
- | TRBD2 | TRBJ2-1 | TRBV12-3/TRBV12-4 | CASTLPGLGSHNEQFF | TGTGCCAGCACTCTACCAGGACTAGGTTCACACAATGAGCAGTTCTTC
many | - | TRBJ2-3 | TRBV5-1 | CASSLARVDTQYF | TGCGCCAGCAGCTTGGCGCGGGTGGATACGCAGTATTTT
many | - | TRBJ2-2 | TRBV30 | CAWGRSNTGELFF | TGTGCCTGGGGTAGATCGAACACCGGGGAGCTGTTTTTT
many | - | TRBJ2-1 | TRBV3-1 | CASSQVSEQFF | TGTGCCAGCAGCCAAGTCAGTGAGCAGTTCTTC
many | - | TRBJ1-2 | TRBV5-4 | CASSLAVGENYGYTF | TGTGCCAGCAGCTTGGCGGTGGGGGAGAACTATGGCTACACCTTC
many | TRBD1 | TRBJ2-5 | TRBV29-1 | CSGGQGQETQYF | TGCAGCGGAGGACAGGGCCAAGAGACCCAGTACTTC
many | TRBD1 | TRBJ2-7 | TRBV14 | CASSQGQGDYEQYF | TGTGCCAGCAGCCAAGGACAGGGGGACTACGAGCAGTACTTC
many | - | TRBJ2-1 | TRBV10-3 | CAITPSEVNEQFF | TGTGCCATCACCCCCTCGGAAGTCAATGAGCAGTTCTTC
many | - | TRBJ1-1 | TRBV12-3/TRBV12-4 | CASRLMNTEAFF | TGTGCCAGCAGGCTAATGAACACTGAAGCTTTCTTT
many | - | TRBJ1-2 | TRBV12-3/TRBV12-4 | CAASGPSGYGYTF | TGTGCCGCGTCGGGACCTTCGGGATATGGCTACACCTTC
many | - | TRBJ2-1 | TRBV6-5 | CASAVTPHRDEQFF | TGTGCCAGCGCGGTGACCCCTCATCGGGATGAGCAGTTCTTC
many | - | TRBJ2-1 | TRBV25-1 | CASRREYNEQFF | TGTGCCAGCAGGAGGGAATACAATGAGCAGTTCTTC
many | TRBD2 | TRBJ2-5 | TRBV7-8 | CASKTLAGGTQETQYF | TGTGCCAGCAAAACCTTAGCGGGAGGGACACAAGAGACCCAGTACTTC
many | - | TRBJ2-1 | TRBV5-5 | CASSPQGGGLKGLNEQFF | TGTGCCAGCAGCCCCCAAGGTGGCGGGTTAAAGGGCCTGAATGAGCAGTTCTTC
many | - | TRBJ1-5 | TRBV20-1 | CSAPQGNQPQHF | TGCAGTGCACCTCAGGGGAATCAGCCCCAGCATTTT
many | TRBD2 | TRBJ2-2 | TRBV4-2 | CASRWTSGANTGELFF | TGTGCCAGCAGGTGGACTAGCGGGGCAAACACCGGGGAGCTGTTTTTT
many | - | TRBJ2-3 | TRBV24-1 | CATLARGTDTQYF | TGTGCCACCCTAGCGCGCGGGACAGATACGCAGTATTTT
many | - | TRBJ2-7 | TRBV12-3/TRBV12-4 | CASSRETGSRYEQYF | TGTGCCAGCAGTCGAGAGACAGGCTCCCGCTACGAGCAGTACTTC
many | TRBD1 | TRBJ2-7 | TRBV6-6 | CASRGQGNYEQYF | TGTGCCAGCCGAGGACAGGGCAACTACGAGCAGTACTTC
- | TRBD2 | TRBJ2-3 | TRBV5-1 | CASSLGTSGDAADTQYF | TGCGCCAGCAGCTTAGGGACTAGCGGGGACGCCGCAGATACGCAGTATTTT
many | - | TRBJ2-2 | TRBV7-9 | CASRPEGQTLTGELFF | TGTGCCAGCAGGCCGGAGGGACAGACCCTCACCGGGGAGCTGTTTTTT
- | - | TRBJ2-2 | TRBV19 | CASSKLEGGELFF | TGTGCCAGTAGTAAACTCGAGGGCGGGGAGCTGTTTTTT
few | TRBD1 | TRBJ1-2 | TRBV5-4 | CASSSQGPVYGYTF | TGTGCCAGCAGCTCACAGGGGCCCGTCTATGGCTACACCTTC
- | TRBD2 | TRBJ2-1 | TRBV7-6 | CASSSTYSGRAFEQFF | TGTGCCAGCAGCTCGACCTATAGCGGGAGGGCCTTTGAGCAGTTCTTC
many | - | TRBJ1-6 | TRBV12-3/TRBV12-4 | CASSLRSPLHF | TGTGCCAGCAGTTTAAGGTCACCCCTCCACTTT
many | - | TRBJ2-3 | TRBV2 | CASSDSGSTDTQYF | TGTGCCAGCAGCGACAGCGGAAGCACAGATACGCAGTATTTT
many | - | TRBJ2-3 | TRBV20-1 | CSASGGTDTQYF | TGCAGTGCTAGCGGGGGCACAGATACGCAGTATTTT
many | - | TRBJ2-5 | TRBV2 | CASRAGTRKTQYF | TGTGCCAGCAGGGCAGGGACACGGAAGACCCAGTACTTC
many | - | TRBJ2-3 | TRBV7-8 | CASSLGQGRGGTQYF | TGTGCCAGCAGCTTAGGGCAGGGCAGGGGAGGTACGCAGTATTTT
many | TRBD2 | TRBJ2-7 | TRBV11-2 | CASSPLGSGSNEQYF | TGTGCCAGCAGCCCCCTAGGTAGCGGGAGCAACGAGCAGTACTTC
many | - | TRBJ1-1 | TRBV7-2 | CASSTRVGPNTEAFF | TGTGCCAGCAGCACCAGGGTGGGCCCGAACACTGAAGCTTTCTTT
many | TRBD1 | TRBJ1-2 | TRBV6-5 | CASSRPTGGNVYGYTF | TGTGCCAGCAGTCGGCCGACAGGGGGTAATGTCTATGGCTACACCTTC
many | TRBD2 | TRBJ2-3 | TRBV7-2 | CASSLGLAGIDTQYF | TGTGCCAGCAGCTTAGGACTAGCGGGGATAGATACGCAGTATTTT
many | - | TRBJ2-6 | TRBV3-1 | CASSDHNRGSGANVLTF | TGTGCCAGCAGCGACCATAATCGGGGCTCTGGGGCCAACGTCCTGACTTTC
many | - | TRBJ1-1 | TRBV27 | CASSLIGANTEAFF | TGTGCCAGCAGTTTAATCGGGGCGAACACTGAAGCTTTCTTT
many | TRBD2 | TRBJ2-2 | TRBV12-3/TRBV12-4 | CASTITSGNTGELFF | TGTGCCAGCACCATAACTAGCGGGAACACCGGGGAGCTGTTTTTT
many | - | TRBJ2-2 | TRBV12-3/TRBV12-4 | CASWSGTGELFF | TGTGCCAGCTGGAGCGGCACCGGGGAGCTGTTTTTT